This T cell receptor (beta chain) was recorded in a study of T cell responses to AZD1222 COVID-19 vaccine. Study-wide results and caveats: In the spike-specific TCR repertoire, nearly half reportedly target unmutated variant regions.

CDR3 size: 15 residues. Per the germline V gene, CDR1 is SNHLY and CDR2 is FYNNEI. Germline trimming cut 6 bases from V and 0 bases from J; bases unmatched to any gene: 5. Libraries were prepared by immunoSEQ multiplex PCR; TCRdb keeps only in-frame clonotypes and omits some of them. The table includes about 97,000 clones, around nine tenths detected once. For this clone: Its antigen is unidentified.

This clonotype was sampled from an adult in good health. Sequences were derived from peripheral blood, sampled on day 0 of AZD1222 vaccination. The rearrangement joins TRBV2 to TRBJ1-5, with TRBD1 matching 7 bases. For the CDR3, the DNA is TGTGCCAGCAGCGGGGGACAGCATAGCAATCAGCCCCAGCATTTT. The encoded protein is CASSGGQHSNQPQHF.